This TCR beta chain was found in a study of CD8 T cells in Susac syndrome. This clonotype is a singleton in its sample. A quantity of roughly 0.5 to 1 ug RNA underwent reverse transcription using random hexamers. TCRdb independently ran MiXCR on the immunoSEQ multiplex PCR reads; one entry per CDR3 protein. The sample has about 200,000 distinct CDR3 sequences, roughly 95% seen once. Sequencing of TCR beta was performed on blood CD8+ and CD4+ T cells. This CDR3 has 12 residues. Trimming removed 1 base at V and 8 bases at J, with 9 bases between. In germline, CDR1 is MGHRA, CDR2 YSYEKL. This clonotype was obtained from a human donor with multiple sclerosis. The chain joins TRBV4-1 to TRBJ2-7; D ambiguous. Input material: CD4+ T cells from PBMCs. This CDR3 is CASSQVPSKQYF. The CDR3, as DNA: TGCGCCAGCAGCCAAGTTCCCAGCAAGCAGTACTTC.